This T cell receptor beta chain was profiled in a study of T-cell memory formation after mild COVID-19. The study's findings and limits: Pre-infection memory already had some responding clones, implying cross-reactive memory joined.

This clonotype was detected a few times. Its specificity is unknown. The 5'RACE method, run with constant-segment primers, produced TCR alpha and TCR beta cDNA libraries (carrying sample barcodes and UMIs). TCRdb passed the 5' RACE reads through MiXCR, listing each CDR3 protein once. This table holds approximately 440,000 distinct CDR3 sequences, approximately 20% found once. Source material: PBMCs or a T cell subset sorted from them (not recorded which). The receptor was derived from an adult woman who had mild COVID-19 (a few samples of this study predate the infection). Cell type and time point are not known.

The CDR3, as DNA: TGTGCCAGCAGCGCGTTAGCGGGGGACTACAATGAGCAGTTCTTC. It codes for CASSALAGDYNEQFF. The rearrangement joins TRBV9 to TRBJ2-1, with 9 bases that match TRBD2. Trimming at V came to 3 bases and at J to 3 bases, leaving 4 bases not matched to a gene. This CDR3 is built from 15 residues. CDR1 SGDLS and CDR2 YYNGEE come from the germline V gene.